This T cell receptor beta chain was retrieved from a study of long-term antiretroviral therapy in people with HIV. Study conclusions and caveats: Control repertoires displayed wider CDR3 length ranges than the HIV repertoires.

Each contributor possessed a minimum of one pre-ART and a minimum of two post-ART PBMC samples. Sequencing relied on immunoSEQ assay v3.0, run at survey level. For each individual sample, sequencing targeted 40,000-50,000 T-cell genomes. TCRdb's table, derived via immunoSEQ multiplex PCR, lists solely in-frame clones and lacks some. The repertoire includes 27,000 or so clones, approximately 87% of them detected once, and 8.8% sits in the top ten. This clone was counted a few times. Antigen unknown. The germline gives CDR1 MNHNS, CDR2 SASEGT. This CDR3 has 13 amino acids. Trimming took off 0 bases at V and 3 bases at J, with 6 bases between the two ends.

The rearrangement links TRBV6-1 to TRBJ2-7; D not certain. The sample was unsorted PBMCs, taken 4.8 years after starting antiretroviral therapy. This TCR came from a man aged 35-49 years with HIV. The CDR3 loop reads CASSEAVGYEQYF. The CDR3 DNA reads as TGTGCCAGCAGTGAAGCAGTCGGCTACGAGCAGTACTTC.